A single sample is the source of the 20 T cell receptor beta chains below, sequenced in a study of blood T cells in healthy people across ages (dated by TCRdb to the mid-2010s). The library was made by 5' RACE. Sequencing took place on an Illumina HiSeq 2500. A second PCR of about 6 to 11 cycles was performed with a sample-barcoded 5' primer and a J-beta primer mix. In-frame beta chains were kept once TCRdb had trimmed the public reads at Q25 with fastp and called clones with MiXCR. Every distinct CDR3 protein forms one entry, paired with its most common genes and DNA. Across this sample there are about 1.5 million distinct CDR3 sequences, with around 42% seen only once. Of the sample, approximately 7.9% is held by the ten largest clones. What was sequenced was blood. All receptors come from a woman between 18 and 29 years old in good health.

This chain joins TRBV4-1 and TRBJ1-2, with 9 bases aligning to TRBD1. Trimming at V came to 5 bases and at J to 0 bases, leaving 4 bases not matched to a gene. The CDR3 extends over 15 amino acids. CDR1 is MGHRA, CDR2 YSYEKL, per germline. The CDR3 region has the DNA TGCGCCAGCAGCTTCGACAGGGGGACTAACTATGGCTACACCTTC. Amino acids: CASSFDRGTNYGYTF.

V and J are TRBV9 and TRBJ1-5, with D tentatively TRBD1 (5 bases). This CDR3 spans 15 amino acids. Germline-derived CDR1 and CDR2 are SGDLS and YYNGEE. V was clipped by 3 bases and J by 0 bases, with 10 bases between them. CDR3 nucleotide sequence: TGTGCCAGCAGCGGCGGGACTAATAGCAATCAGCCCCAGCATTTT. Translating gives CASSGGTNSNQPQHF.

The chain recombines TRBV6-1 with TRBJ2-5; TRBD1 agrees at 12 bases. Germline CDR1 MNHNS, CDR2 SASEGT. This CDR3 has 19 amino acids. The V gene end was trimmed by 5 bases and the J gene end by 4 bases; junction bases not matched to a gene: 17. CDR3 sequence: CASSRVGGQGARERETQYF. The CDR3 bases are TGTGCCAGCAGTCGTGTGGGGGGACAGGGGGCTCGGGAGCGAGAGACCCAGTACTTC.

The chain links TRBV15 to TRBJ1-5; TRBD1 is a possible D gene (5 bases). Trimming left V 0 bases short and J 6 bases short, with 12 bases between. The CDR3 has 15 amino acids. Germline V gene sequence: CDR1 LNHNV, CDR2 YYDKDF (reference sequence). CDR3 bases: TGTGCCACCAGCAGAGAGGTCGGGCAGGGTCAGCCCCAGCATTTT. Its translation: CATSREVGQGQPQHF.

This clonotype was seen only a few times. The CDR3 DNA follows: TGTGCCAGCAGTTTAGGGGGAGTAGCTTTCTTT. Its protein product is CASSLGGVAFF. The chain links TRBV12-3 or TRBV12-4 to TRBJ1-1; D call uncertain. V was clipped by 1 base and J by 10 bases, with 7 bases between them. This CDR3 has 11 residues.

V and J are TRBV5-1 and TRBJ2-3; D might be TRBD2 (5 bases). The CDR3 runs to 11 residues. The V end was cut by 6 bases, the J end by 7 bases, with 9 bases between. The germline V gene has CDR1 SGHRS and CDR2 YFSETQ. CDR3 coding DNA: TGCGCCAGCACGAGGGAGAATACGCAGTATTTT. Translating gives CASTRENTQYF. The variable domain in full, with the rest retrieved from reference TRBV5-1 and TRBJ2-3, is KAGVTQTPRYLIKTRGQQVTLSCSPISGHRSVSWYQQTPGQGLQFLFEYFSETQRNKGNFPGRFSGRQFSNSRSEMNVSTLELGDSALYLCASTRENTQYFGPGTRLTVL.

The rearrangement links TRBV20-1 to TRBJ2-4; TRBD1 matches 9 bases. Matching the DNA end better, TRBJ2-7 makes the J call doubtful. This CDR3 contains 15 residues. Per germline, CDR1 DFQATT and CDR2 SNEGSKA (reference sequence). The CDR3 nucleotides read TGCAGTGCTAGAGTCCCGGGACAGGGCAACAACGAGCAGTACTTC. This sequence encodes CSARVPGQGNNEQYF.

This clonotype was seen a few times. The chain joins TRBV29-1 to TRBJ2-5, with a possible D match to TRBD2 (6 bases). The length of the CDR3 is 13 residues. Deletions cut 4 bases from V and 3 bases from J, with 12 bases between. In germline, CDR1 is SQVTM, CDR2 ANQGSEA. In DNA, the CDR3 is TGCAGCGTTGCCCAGGGAGGCGAAGAGACCCAGTACTTC. Translated, it gives CSVAQGGEETQYF.

A few counts support this clonotype. V is TRBV10-3 and J is TRBJ2-5, with 8 bases identical to TRBD2. Germline V gene sequence: CDR1 ENHRY, CDR2 SYGVKD. The V gene end was trimmed by 6 bases and the J gene end by 11 bases; junction bases not matched to a gene: 17. This CDR3 is built from 15 residues. The CDR3 sequence is CAIRPSGGMGNEQYF. CDR3 coding DNA: TGTGCCATCAGACCCTCGGGAGGGATGGGCAATGAGCAGTACTTC.

The chain uses TRBV12-3 or TRBV12-4 and TRBJ2-1; 7 bases agree with TRBD2. Trimming removed 2 bases from V and 7 bases from J; junction bases left unmatched: 8. The length of the CDR3 is 15 residues. The CDR3 sequence: CASSLRAGARNEQFF. Written as DNA, the CDR3 is TGTGCCAGCAGTTTAAGGGCGGGAGCGCGGAATGAGCAGTTCTTC.

This rearrangement joins TRBV7-9 to TRBJ1-1, with a tentative D call TRBD1 (5 bases). CDR3 length equals 13 residues. Germline V gene data show CDR1 as SEHNR and CDR2 as FQNEAQ (reference sequence). The V gene lost 7 bases and the J gene lost 4 bases, with 13 bases spanning the gap. As DNA, the CDR3 is TGTGCCAGCACTTACAGGCTTGGCACTGAAGCTTTCTTT. This gives the protein CASTYRLGTEAFF.

V usage is TRBV20-1 and J usage is TRBJ2-3; D gene unclear. V dropped 0 bases and J dropped 2 bases, with 15 bases sitting between them. Per germline, CDR1 DFQATT and CDR2 SNEGSKA (reference sequence). The CDR3 has 16 amino acids. The CDR3 sequence is CSARDSFVGLTDTQYF. CDR3 in DNA: TGCAGTGCTAGAGACTCGTTCGTGGGTCTCACAGATACGCAGTATTTT.

The chain is built from TRBV7-3 and TRBJ2-7, with 9 bases that match TRBD2. CDR3 length equals 15 residues. After removal of 5 bases from V and 4 bases from J, the junction contained 9 bases not matched to a gene. Looked up from germline, CDR1 is SGHTA and CDR2 is FQGTGA. CDR3 sequence reads: CASSERPGLAYEQYF. Written as DNA, the CDR3 is TGTGCCAGCAGCGAGAGGCCGGGACTAGCTTACGAGCAGTACTTC.

This clonotype showed up just once. The chain carries TRBV3-1 and TRBJ1-2, with D unclear. The CDR3 consists of 13 residues. The ends were cut back, 3 bases at V and 8 bases at J, with 13 bases in the middle. From germline, CDR1 is LGHDT and CDR2 YNNKEL (reference sequence). In DNA form, the CDR3 reads TGTGCCAGCAGCCACGGGGATGGTTTGGGCTACACCTTC. Residues: CASSHGDGLGYTF.

This clonotype showed up just a few times. The germline gene is not matched at one end of the junction; a read error may be the cause. This chain joins TRBV5-1 and TRBJ1-1, with 9 nucleotides matching TRBD1. CDR1 is SGHRS, CDR2 YFSETQ, per germline. The CDR3 spans 14 residues. Written as DNA, the CDR3 is TGTGCCAGCAGCTTGGGGACAGGGCACACTGAAGCTTTCTTT. Its translation is CASSLGTGHTEAFF.

This clonotype was counted only a few times. The chain has TRBV6-6 and TRBJ1-1; D possibly corresponds to TRBD1 (5 bases). The germline V gene encodes CDR1 MNHNY and CDR2 SVGAGI (reference sequence). CDR3 size: 14 residues. Trimming removed 5 bases from V and 4 bases from J, with 14 bases in between. CDR3 region: CASSGRDSTTEAFF. In nucleotides, the CDR3 is TGTGCCAGCAGTGGACGCGACAGCACCACTGAAGCTTTCTTT.

Many counts were recorded for this clonotype. The rearrangement uses TRBV12-3 or TRBV12-4 and TRBJ2-2, with unresolved D. V dropped 0 bases and J dropped 1 base, with 0 bases sitting between them. The CDR3 covers 13 residues. The CDR3 sequence: CASSLANTGELFF. CDR3 coding DNA: TGTGCCAGCAGTTTAGCGAACACCGGGGAGCTGTTTTTT.

This clonotype came up a few times. The chain joins TRBV6-2 or TRBV6-3 to TRBJ2-1; the match to TRBD1 covers 10 bases. CDR1 and CDR2 from the germline V gene are MNHEY and SVGEGT. Trimming took 2 bases from V and 7 from J; bases not matched to a gene: 8. The CDR3 contains 16 residues. DNA for the CDR3: TGTGCCAGCAGTTACCCACGGGACAGGGGATGGAATGAGCAGTTCTTC. This codes for CASSYPRDRGWNEQFF.

This clonotype turned up a few times. The chain carries TRBV15 and TRBJ2-7, with D possibly being TRBD1 (6 bases). The V gene's germline CDR1 is LNHNV and CDR2 YYDKDF (reference sequence). CDR3 size: 14 residues. V was clipped by 1 base and J by 4 bases, with 11 bases between them. The CDR3 reads CATSRGLGAYEQYF. CDR3 nucleotide sequence: TGTGCCACCAGCAGAGGCTTGGGGGCGTACGAGCAGTACTTC.

This clonotype was seen only a few times. V usage is TRBV6-1 and J usage is TRBJ1-4; 11 bases agree with TRBD1. Trimming cost V 9 bases and J 8 bases; bases outside gene matches: 14. Per germline, CDR1 MNHNS and CDR2 SASEGT. The CDR3 is made up of 16 amino acids. This CDR3 reads CASSRLGTGGTEKLFF. In nucleotides, the CDR3 is TGTGCCAGTTCCCGATTGGGGACAGGGGGAACCGAAAAACTGTTTTTT.